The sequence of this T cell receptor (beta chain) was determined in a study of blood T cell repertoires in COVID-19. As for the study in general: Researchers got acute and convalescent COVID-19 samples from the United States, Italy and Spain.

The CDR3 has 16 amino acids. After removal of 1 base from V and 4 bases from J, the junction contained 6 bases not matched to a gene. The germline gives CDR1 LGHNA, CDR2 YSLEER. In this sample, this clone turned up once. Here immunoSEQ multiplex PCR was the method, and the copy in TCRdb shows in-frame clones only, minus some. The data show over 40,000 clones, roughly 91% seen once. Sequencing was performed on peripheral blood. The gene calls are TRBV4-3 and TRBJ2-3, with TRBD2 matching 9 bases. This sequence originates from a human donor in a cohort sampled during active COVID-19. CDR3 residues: CASSQGAGGRADTQYF. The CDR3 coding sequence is TGCGCCAGCAGCCAAGGTGCGGGAGGGCGAGCAGATACGCAGTATTTT.